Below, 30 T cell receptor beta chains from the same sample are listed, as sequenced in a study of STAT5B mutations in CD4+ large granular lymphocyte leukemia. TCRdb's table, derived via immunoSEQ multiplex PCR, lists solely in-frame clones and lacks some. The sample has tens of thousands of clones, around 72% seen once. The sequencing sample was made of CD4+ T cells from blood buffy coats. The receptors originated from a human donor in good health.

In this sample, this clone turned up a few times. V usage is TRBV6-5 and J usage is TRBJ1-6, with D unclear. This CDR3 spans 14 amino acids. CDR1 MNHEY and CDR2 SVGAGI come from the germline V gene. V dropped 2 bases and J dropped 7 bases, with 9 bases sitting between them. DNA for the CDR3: TGTGCCAGCAGTTACAACGGTTTGAATTCACCCCTCCACTTT. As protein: CASSYNGLNSPLHF.

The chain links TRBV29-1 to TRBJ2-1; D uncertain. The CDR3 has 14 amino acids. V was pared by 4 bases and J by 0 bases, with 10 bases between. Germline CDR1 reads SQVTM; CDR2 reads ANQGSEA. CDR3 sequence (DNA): TGCAGCGTTGTCACGCCAAGCTCCTACAATGAGCAGTTCTTC. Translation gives CSVVTPSSYNEQFF.

CDR3: CASSLGNSNQPQHF. CDR3 nucleotide sequence: TGCGCCAGCAGCTTGGGGAATAGCAATCAGCCCCAGCATTTT. The chain carries TRBV5-1 and TRBJ1-5; no clear D. This CDR3 contains 14 residues. Germline assignment: CDR1 SGHRS and CDR2 YFSETQ. Trimming cost V 0 bases and J 0 bases, with 4 bases left between them.

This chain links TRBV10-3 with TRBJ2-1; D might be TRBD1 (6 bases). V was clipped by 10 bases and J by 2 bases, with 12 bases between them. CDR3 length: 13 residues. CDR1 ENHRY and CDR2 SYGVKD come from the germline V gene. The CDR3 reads CATVQGTYNEQFF. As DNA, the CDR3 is TGTGCCACCGTACAGGGTACCTACAATGAGCAGTTCTTC.

The CDR3 loop reads CASSPDRGQDTQYF. DNA of the CDR3: TGTGCCAGCAGTCCAGACAGGGGGCAAGATACGCAGTATTTT. V gene TRBV27 combines with J gene TRBJ2-3, with TRBD1 identical over 10 bases. Looked up from germline, CDR1 is MNHEY and CDR2 is SMNVEV (reference sequence). The CDR3 sequence is 14 residues long. V shed 5 bases, J shed 5 bases, and the junction held 4 bases outside the gene matches.

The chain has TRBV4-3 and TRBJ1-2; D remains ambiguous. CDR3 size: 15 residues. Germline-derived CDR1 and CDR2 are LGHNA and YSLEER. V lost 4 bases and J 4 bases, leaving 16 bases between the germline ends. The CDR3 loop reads CASSPSLVGSYGYTF. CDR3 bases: TGCGCCAGCAGCCCTTCTCTGGTGGGAAGCTATGGCTACACCTTC.

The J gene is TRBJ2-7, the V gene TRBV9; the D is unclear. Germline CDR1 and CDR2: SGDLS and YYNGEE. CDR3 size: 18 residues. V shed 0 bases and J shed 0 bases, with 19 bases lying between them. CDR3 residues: CASSVDSKRAESSYEQYF. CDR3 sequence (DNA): TGTGCCAGCAGCGTAGACTCAAAACGGGCTGAGAGCTCCTACGAGCAGTACTTC.

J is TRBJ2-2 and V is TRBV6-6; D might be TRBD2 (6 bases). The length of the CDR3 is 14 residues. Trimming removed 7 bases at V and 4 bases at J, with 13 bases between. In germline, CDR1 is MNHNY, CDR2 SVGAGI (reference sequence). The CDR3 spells CASKREALTGELFF. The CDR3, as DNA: TGTGCCAGCAAGAGGGAGGCACTCACCGGGGAGCTGTTTTTT.

The CDR3 DNA reads as TGTGCCAGCAGCGGTGGTACTAATGAAAAACTGTTTTTT. Protein product: CASSGGTNEKLFF. The chain recombines TRBV5-4 with TRBJ1-4; no firm D call. Between the trimmed V and J ends, which lost 4 bases and 2 bases, there was a span of 6 bases. Germline V lookup: CDR1 SGHNT, CDR2 YYREEE (reference sequence). The CDR3 runs to 13 residues.

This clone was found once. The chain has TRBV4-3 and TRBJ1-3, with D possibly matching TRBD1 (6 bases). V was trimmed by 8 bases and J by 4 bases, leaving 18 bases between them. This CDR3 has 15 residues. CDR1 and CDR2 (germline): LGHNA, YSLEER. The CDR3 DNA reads TGCGCCAGCGCCGATTACGAAGACAGGGGAAACACCATATATTTT. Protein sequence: CASADYEDRGNTIYF.

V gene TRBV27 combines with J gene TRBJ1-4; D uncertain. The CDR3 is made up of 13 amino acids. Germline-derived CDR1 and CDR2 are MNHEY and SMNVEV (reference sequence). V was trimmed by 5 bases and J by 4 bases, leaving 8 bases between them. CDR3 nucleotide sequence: TGTGCCAGCAGTGAGCGGCGTAATGAAAAACTGTTTTTT. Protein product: CASSERRNEKLFF.

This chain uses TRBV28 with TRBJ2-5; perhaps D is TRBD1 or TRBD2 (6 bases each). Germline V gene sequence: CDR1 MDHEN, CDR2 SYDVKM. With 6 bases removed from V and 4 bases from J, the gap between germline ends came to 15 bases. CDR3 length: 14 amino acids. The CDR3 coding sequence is TGTGCCAGCAGCCCTCTGGGGGGCACAGAGACCCAGTACTTC. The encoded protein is CASSPLGGTETQYF.

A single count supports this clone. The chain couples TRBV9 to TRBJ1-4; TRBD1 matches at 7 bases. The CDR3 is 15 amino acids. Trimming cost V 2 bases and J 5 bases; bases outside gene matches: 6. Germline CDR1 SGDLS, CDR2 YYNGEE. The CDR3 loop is CASSVLQGGNEKLFF. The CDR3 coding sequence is TGTGCCAGCAGCGTCCTCCAGGGGGGGAATGAAAAACTGTTTTTT.

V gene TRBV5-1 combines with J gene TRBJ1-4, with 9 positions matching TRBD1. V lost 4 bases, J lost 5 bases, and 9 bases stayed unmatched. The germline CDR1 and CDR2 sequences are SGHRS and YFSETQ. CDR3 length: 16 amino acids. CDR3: CASSRITGTGNEKLFF. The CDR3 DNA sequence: TGCGCCAGCAGCCGAATCACCGGGACAGGGAATGAAAAACTGTTTTTT.

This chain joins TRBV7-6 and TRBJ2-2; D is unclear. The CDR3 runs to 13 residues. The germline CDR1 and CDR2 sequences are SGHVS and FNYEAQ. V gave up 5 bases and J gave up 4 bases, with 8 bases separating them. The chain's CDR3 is CASSLEITGELFF. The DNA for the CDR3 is TGTGCCAGCAGCCTCGAAATCACCGGGGAGCTGTTTTTT.

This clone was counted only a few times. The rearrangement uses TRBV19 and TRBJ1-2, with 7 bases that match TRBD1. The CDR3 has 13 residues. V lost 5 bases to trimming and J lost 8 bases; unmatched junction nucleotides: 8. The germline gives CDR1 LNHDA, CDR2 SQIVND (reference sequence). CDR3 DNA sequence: TGTGCCAGTAGTTGGACAGGACTGGGGGGCTACACCTTC. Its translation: CASSWTGLGGYTF. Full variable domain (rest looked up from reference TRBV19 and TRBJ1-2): DGGITQSPKYLFRKEGQNVTLSCEQNLNHDAMYWYRQDPGQGLRLIYYSQIVNDFQKGDIAEGYSVSREKKESFPLTVTSAQKNPTAFYLCASSWTGLGGYTFGSGTRLTVV.

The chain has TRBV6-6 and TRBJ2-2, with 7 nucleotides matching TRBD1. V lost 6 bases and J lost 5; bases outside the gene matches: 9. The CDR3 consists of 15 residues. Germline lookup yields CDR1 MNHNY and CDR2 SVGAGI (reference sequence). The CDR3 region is CASSHLGQTTGELFF. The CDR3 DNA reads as TGTGCCAGCAGCCATTTGGGACAGACAACCGGGGAGCTGTTTTTT.

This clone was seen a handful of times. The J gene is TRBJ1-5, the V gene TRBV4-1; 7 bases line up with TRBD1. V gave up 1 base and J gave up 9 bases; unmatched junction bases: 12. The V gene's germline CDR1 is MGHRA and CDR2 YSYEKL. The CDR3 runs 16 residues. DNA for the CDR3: TGCGCCAGCAGCCAAGGCCGCACAACAGGGGTAATGCCCCAGCATTTT. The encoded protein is CASSQGRTTGVMPQHF.

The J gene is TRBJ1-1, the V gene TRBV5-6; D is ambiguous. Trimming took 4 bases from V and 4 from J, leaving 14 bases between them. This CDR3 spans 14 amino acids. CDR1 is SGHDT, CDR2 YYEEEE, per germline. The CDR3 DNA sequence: TGTGCCAGCAGCCCTGACTCGTGGTCCACTGAAGCTTTCTTT. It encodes CASSPDSWSTEAFF.

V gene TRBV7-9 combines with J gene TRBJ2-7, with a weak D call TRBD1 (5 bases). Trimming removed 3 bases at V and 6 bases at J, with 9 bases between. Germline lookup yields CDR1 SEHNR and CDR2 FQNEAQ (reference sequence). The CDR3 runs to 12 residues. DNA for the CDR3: TGTGCCAGCAGCTTGACAGCAGTCGAGCAGTACTTC. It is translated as CASSLTAVEQYF. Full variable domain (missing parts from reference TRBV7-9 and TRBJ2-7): DTGVSQNPRHKITKRGQNVTFRCDPISEHNRLYWYRQTLGQGPEFLTYFQNEAQLEKSRLLSDRFSAERPKGSFSTLEIQRTEQGDSAMYLCASSLTAVEQYFGPGTRLTVT.

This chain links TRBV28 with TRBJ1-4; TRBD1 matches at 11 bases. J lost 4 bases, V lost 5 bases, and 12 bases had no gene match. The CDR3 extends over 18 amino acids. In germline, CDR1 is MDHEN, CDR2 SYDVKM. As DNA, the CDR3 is TGTGCCAGCAGTCCAACGGGACAGGGGGGAAGGGGTAATGAAAAACTGTTTTTT. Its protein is CASSPTGQGGRGNEKLFF. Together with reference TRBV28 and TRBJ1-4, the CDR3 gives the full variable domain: DVKVTQSSRYLVKRTGEKVFLECVQDMDHENMFWYRQDPGLGLRLIYFSYDVKMKEKGDIPEGYSVSREKKERFSLILESASTNQTSMYLCASSPTGQGGRGNEKLFFGSGTQLSVL.

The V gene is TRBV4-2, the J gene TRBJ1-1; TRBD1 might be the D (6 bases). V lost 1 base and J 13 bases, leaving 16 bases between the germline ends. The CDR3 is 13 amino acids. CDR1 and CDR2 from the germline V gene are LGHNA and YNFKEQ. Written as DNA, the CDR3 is TGTGCCAGCAGCCAAGCGTTCCAGGAAGGGGGTTTCTTT. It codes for CASSQAFQEGGFF.

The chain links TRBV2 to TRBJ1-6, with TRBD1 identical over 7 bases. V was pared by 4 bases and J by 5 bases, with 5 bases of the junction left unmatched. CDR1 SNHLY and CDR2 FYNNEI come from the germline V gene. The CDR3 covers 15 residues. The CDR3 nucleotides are TGTGCCAGCAGTGCCAGGGGGGGTCATAATTCACCCCTCCACTTT. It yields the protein CASSARGGHNSPLHF. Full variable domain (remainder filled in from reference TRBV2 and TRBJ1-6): EPEVTQTPSHQVTQMGQEVILRCVPISNHLYFYWYRQILGQKVEFLVSFYNNEISEKSEIFDDQFSVERPDGSNFTLKIRSTKLEDSAMYFCASSARGGHNSPLHFGNGTRLTVT.

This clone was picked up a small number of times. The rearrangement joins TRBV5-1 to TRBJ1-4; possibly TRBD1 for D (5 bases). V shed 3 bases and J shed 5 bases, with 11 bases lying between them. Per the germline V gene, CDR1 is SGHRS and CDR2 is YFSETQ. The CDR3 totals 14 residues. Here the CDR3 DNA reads TGCGCCAGCAGCTCAGGGACTTTGAATGAAAAACTGTTTTTT. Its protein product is CASSSGTLNEKLFF.

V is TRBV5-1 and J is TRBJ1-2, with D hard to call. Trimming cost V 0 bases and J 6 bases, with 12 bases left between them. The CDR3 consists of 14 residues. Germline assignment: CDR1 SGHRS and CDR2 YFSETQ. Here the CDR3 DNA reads TGCGCCAGCAGCTTGGGGGGTAGAGGCGATGGCTACACCTTC. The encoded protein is CASSLGGRGDGYTF.

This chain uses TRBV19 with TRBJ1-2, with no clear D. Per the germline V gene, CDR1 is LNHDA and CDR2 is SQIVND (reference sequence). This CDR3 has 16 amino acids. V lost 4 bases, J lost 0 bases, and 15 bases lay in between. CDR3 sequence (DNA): TGTGCCAGTAGTACCTCGTCGGAAGTGACTAACTATGGCTACACCTTC. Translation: CASSTSSEVTNYGYTF.

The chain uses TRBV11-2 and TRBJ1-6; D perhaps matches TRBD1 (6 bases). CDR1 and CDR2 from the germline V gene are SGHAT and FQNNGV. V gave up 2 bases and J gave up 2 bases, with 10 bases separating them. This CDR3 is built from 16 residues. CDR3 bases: TGTGCCAGCAGCTTAATGTCAGGGGCCTATAATTCACCCCTCCACTTT. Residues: CASSLMSGAYNSPLHF. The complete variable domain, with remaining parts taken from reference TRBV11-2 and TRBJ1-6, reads EAGVAQSPRYKIIEKRQSVAFWCNPISGHATLYWYQQILGQGPKLLIQFQNNGVVDDSQLPKDRFSAERLKGVDSTLKIQPAKLEDSAVYLCASSLMSGAYNSPLHFGNGTRLTVT.

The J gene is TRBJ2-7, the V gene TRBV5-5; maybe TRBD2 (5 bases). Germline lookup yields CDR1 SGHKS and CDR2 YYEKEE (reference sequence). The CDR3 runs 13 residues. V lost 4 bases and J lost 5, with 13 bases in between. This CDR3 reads CASSKGGTDEQYF. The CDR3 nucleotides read TGTGCCAGCAGCAAAGGAGGTACGGACGAGCAGTACTTC.

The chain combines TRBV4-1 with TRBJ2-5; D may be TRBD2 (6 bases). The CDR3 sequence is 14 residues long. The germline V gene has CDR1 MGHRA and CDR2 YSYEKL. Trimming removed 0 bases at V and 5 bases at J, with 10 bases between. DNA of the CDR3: TGCGCCAGCAGCCAAGAGGAGGGATGGGAGACCCAGTACTTC. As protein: CASSQEEGWETQYF.

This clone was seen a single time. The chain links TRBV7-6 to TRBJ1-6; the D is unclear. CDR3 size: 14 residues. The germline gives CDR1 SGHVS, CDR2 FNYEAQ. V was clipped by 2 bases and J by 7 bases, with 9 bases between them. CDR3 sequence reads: CASSLNPSNSPLHF. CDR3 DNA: TGTGCCAGCAGCTTAAACCCCTCCAATTCACCCCTCCACTTT.